This T cell receptor (beta chain) came from a study of T cell responses to AZD1222 COVID-19 vaccine. TCRdb keeps only in-frame clones here, not all; method: immunoSEQ multiplex PCR. Of over 95,000 clones listed, approximately 88% are singletons. The receptor comes from an adult who received the AZD1222 COVID-19 vaccine. The starting material was peripheral blood, obtained 28 days after the second AZD1222 dose.

The chain's CDR3 is CASSPGTGSYEQYF. CDR3 in DNA: TGTGCCAGCTCACCGGGGACAGGTTCCTACGAGCAGTACTTC. This chain uses TRBV18 with TRBJ2-7; 8 nucleotides align to TRBD1. CDR1 and CDR2 (germline): KGHSH, LQKENI. The V and J ends lost 3 bases and 1 base, in that order; junction bases with no gene match: 2. There are 14 residues in the CDR3.